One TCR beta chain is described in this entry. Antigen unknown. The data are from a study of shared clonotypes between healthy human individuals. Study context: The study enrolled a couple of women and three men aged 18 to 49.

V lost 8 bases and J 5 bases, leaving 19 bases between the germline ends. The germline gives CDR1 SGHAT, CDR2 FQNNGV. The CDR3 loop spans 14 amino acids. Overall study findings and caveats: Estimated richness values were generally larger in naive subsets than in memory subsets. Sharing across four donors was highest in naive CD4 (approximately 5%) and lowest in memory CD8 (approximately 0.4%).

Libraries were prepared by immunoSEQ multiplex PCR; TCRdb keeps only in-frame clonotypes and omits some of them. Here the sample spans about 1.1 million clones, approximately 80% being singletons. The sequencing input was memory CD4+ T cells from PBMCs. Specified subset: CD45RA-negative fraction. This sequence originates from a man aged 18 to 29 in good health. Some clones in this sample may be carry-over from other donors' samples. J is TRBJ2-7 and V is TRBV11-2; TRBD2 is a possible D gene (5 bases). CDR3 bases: TGTGCCAGCCGGAGGTCAGTTCCGTACCACGAGCAGTACTTC. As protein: CASRRSVPYHEQYF.